A selection of T cell receptor beta chains follows, all from one sample in a study of blood T cells in healthy people across ages. TCRdb processed the 5' RACE reads anew with MiXCR; each CDR3 protein has one entry. The sample holds about 1.8 million distinct CDR3 sequences, 49% seen once. The specimen was blood. The receptors were gathered from a woman in her forties in good health. CDR3s include the opening cysteine and the closing phenylalanine or tryptophan. D genes are given only for firm matches. Clone size is given for some rows only: seen once, a few or many times, or a class if the clone is expanded.

length: 15; J: TRBJ1-4; size: few; D: TRBD1; V: TRBV25-1; CDR3: CASRPSTGVAEKLFF; DNA: TGTGCCAGCAGACCTTCGACAGGGGTGGCTGAAAAACTGTTTTTT
length: 17; J: TRBJ2-3; size: few; D: TRBD2; V: TRBV4-2; CDR3: CASSQDWLGLGTDTQYF; DNA: TGTGCCAGCAGCCAAGATTGGTTAGGACTAGGCACAGATACGCAGTATTTT
length: 11; J: TRBJ1-2; size: few; D: .; V: TRBV10-3; CDR3: CAISDRAGYTF; DNA: TGTGCCATCAGTGACAGAGCGGGCTACACCTTC
length: 14; J: TRBJ1-2; size: .; D: .; V: TRBV6-5; CDR3: CASSYSAPGYGYTF; DNA: TGTGCCAGCAGTTACTCAGCGCCGGGCTATGGCTACACCTTC
length: 13; J: TRBJ2-5; size: many; D: .; V: TRBV7-2; CDR3: CASSLDGGETQYF; DNA: TGTGCCAGCAGCTTAGACGGGGGTGAGACCCAGTACTTC
length: 16; J: TRBJ2-1; size: few; D: TRBD2; V: TRBV5-1; CDR3: CASSLAASGDVYEQFF; DNA: TGCGCCAGCAGCTTGGCCGCTAGCGGGGACGTCTATGAGCAGTTCTTC
length: 15; J: TRBJ1-4; size: .; D: .; V: TRBV27; CDR3: CASSYLGVTNEKLFF; DNA: TGTGCCAGCAGCTACCTAGGGGTGACTAATGAAAAACTGTTTTTT
length: 13; J: TRBJ1-2; size: .; D: TRBD1; V: TRBV29-1; CDR3: CSVPGTGSYGYTF; DNA: TGCAGCGTCCCGGGGACAGGGTCTTATGGCTACACCTTC
length: 15; J: TRBJ1-6; size: .; D: TRBD1; V: TRBV9; CDR3: CASSGRDRDGSPLHF; DNA: TGTGCCAGCAGCGGCAGGGACAGGGACGGTTCACCCCTCCACTTT
length: 15; J: TRBJ2-5; size: few; D: TRBD1; V: TRBV6-6; CDR3: CASSHRDRGIETQYF; DNA: TGTGCCAGCAGTCACCGGGACAGGGGTATCGAGACCCAGTACTTC
length: 15; J: TRBJ1-4; size: few; D: TRBD1; V: TRBV4-1; CDR3: CASSQEGTANEKLFF; DNA: TGCGCCAGCAGCCAAGAGGGGACAGCAAATGAAAAACTGTTTTTT
length: 15; J: TRBJ1-6; size: few; D: TRBD1; V: TRBV4-3; CDR3: CASSQSTGTNSPLHF; DNA: TGCGCCAGCAGCCAATCGACAGGGACTAATTCACCCCTCCACTTT
length: 11; J: TRBJ1-1; size: few; D: .; V: TRBV7-2; CDR3: CASSQTYEAFF; DNA: TGTGCCAGCAGCCAAACATATGAAGCTTTCTTT
length: 15; J: TRBJ2-4; size: .; D: .; V: TRBV27; CDR3: CASSLSQLAKNIQYF; DNA: TGTGCCAGCAGTTTATCCCAGTTAGCCAAAAACATTCAGTACTTC
length: 14; J: TRBJ2-1; size: .; D: .; V: TRBV11-2; CDR3: CASSLATVRDEQFF; DNA: TGTGCCAGCAGCTTAGCCACAGTCAGGGATGAGCAGTTCTTC
length: 13; J: TRBJ2-3; size: .; D: TRBD2; V: TRBV2; CDR3: CASGLATSDTQYF; DNA: TGTGCCAGTGGACTAGCGACCTCAGATACGCAGTATTTT